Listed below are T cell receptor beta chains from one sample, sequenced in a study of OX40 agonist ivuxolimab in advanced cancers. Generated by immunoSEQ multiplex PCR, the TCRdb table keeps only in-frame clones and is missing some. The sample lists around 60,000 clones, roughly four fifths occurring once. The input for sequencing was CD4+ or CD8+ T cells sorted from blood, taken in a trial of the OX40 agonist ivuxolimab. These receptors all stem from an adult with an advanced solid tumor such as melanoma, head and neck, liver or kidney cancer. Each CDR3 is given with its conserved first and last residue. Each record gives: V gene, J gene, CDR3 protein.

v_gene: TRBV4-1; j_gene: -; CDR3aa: CASSQDGLADEQYF
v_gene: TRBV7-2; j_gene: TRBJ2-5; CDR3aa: CASSFGGPEETQYF
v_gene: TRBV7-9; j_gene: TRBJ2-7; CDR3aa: CASSSDLAGGPSSYEQYF
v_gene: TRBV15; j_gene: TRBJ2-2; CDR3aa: CATSRESGTAALTLFF
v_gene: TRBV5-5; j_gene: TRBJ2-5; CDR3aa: CASSLIPQTGKETQYF
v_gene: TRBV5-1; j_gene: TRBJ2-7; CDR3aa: CASSPGQGQREGEQYF
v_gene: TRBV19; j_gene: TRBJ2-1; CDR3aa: CASSRETEQFF
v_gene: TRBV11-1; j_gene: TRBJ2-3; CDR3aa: CASSLGGRVGTDTQYF
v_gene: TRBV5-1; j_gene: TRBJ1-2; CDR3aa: CASSLEVGGGLYGYTF
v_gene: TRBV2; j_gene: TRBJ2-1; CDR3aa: CASIGGGTGAYNEQFF
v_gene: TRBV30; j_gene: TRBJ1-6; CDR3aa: CARDSSLGSPLHF
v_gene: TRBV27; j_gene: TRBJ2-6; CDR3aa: CASSFSGAHGANVLTF
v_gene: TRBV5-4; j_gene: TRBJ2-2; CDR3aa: CASSLGLAGAGTGELFF
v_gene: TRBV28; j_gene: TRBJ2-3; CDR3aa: CASRRTGRWTDTQYF
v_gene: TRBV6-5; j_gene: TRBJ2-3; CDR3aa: CASSVRDTQYF
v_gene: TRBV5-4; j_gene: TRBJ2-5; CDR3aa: CASSLGAGMGYIETQYF
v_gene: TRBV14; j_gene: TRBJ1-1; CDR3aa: CASSQVRNTEAFF
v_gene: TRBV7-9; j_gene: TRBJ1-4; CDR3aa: CASSGQGSRTNEKLFF
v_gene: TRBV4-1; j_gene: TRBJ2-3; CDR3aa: CASSQGLSTDTQYF
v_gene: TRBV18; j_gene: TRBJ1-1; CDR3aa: CASSSRGENTEAFF
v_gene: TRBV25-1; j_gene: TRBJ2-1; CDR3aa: CASSPRTSANNEQFF
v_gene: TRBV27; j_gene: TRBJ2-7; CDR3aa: CASSLKNRGLRDEQYF
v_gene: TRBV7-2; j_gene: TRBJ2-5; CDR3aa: CASSPQGALTETQYF
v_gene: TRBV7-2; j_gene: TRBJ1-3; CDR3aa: CASSFGVGQGNTIYF
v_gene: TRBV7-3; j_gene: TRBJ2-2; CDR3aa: CASSARLSGELFF
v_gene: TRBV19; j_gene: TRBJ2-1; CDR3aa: CASSEDRSSYNEQFF
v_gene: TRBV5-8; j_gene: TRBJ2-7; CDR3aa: CASSLVIGLTPYEQYF
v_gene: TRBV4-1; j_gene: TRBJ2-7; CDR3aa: CASSTRDREYEQYF
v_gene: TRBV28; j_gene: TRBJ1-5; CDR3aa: CASSSRGGYNQPQHF
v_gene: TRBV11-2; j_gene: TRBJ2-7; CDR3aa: CASRGSQGVGGYEQYF
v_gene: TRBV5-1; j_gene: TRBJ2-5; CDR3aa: CASSSPGAGETQYF
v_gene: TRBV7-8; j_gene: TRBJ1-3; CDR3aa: CASSLQGFGGNTIYF
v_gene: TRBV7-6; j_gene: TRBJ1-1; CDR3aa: CASSLAEGTEAFF
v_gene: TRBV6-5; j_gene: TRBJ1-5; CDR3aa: CASSSGTGGMQPQHF
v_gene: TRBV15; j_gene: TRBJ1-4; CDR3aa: CATSRDMGGGTNEKLFF
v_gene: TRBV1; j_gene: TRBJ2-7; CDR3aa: CTSSQEAGEMGSYEQYF
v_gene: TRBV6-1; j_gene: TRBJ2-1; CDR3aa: CASKGTGGGNEQFF
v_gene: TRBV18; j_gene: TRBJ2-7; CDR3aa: CASSRGGRYYEQYF
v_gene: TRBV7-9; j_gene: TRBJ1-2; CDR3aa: CATSTDPIYGYTF
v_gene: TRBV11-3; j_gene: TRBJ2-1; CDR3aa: CASSNQGQGGNGQFF
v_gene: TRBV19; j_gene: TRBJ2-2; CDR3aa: CASSSRQGGTEELFF
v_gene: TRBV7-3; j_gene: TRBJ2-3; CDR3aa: CASSLTVQGWQYF
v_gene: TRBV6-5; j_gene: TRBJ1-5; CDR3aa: CASRRPGDNQPQHF
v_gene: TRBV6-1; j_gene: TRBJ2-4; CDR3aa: CASSTDGLAKNIQYF
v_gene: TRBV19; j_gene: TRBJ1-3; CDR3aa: CASFPPGTGDPPGNTIYF
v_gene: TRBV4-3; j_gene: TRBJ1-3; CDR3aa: CASSQGVGSTSGNTIYF
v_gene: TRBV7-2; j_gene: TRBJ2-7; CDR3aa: CASSLWDSYEQYF
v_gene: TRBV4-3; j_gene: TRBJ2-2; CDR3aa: CASSQSWQSGELFF
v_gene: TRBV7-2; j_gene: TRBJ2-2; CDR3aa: CASSLTGGLTGELFF
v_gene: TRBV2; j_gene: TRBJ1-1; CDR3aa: CASRFRQGGEAFF
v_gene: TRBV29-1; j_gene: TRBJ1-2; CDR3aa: CSVEKDRGLGGYTF